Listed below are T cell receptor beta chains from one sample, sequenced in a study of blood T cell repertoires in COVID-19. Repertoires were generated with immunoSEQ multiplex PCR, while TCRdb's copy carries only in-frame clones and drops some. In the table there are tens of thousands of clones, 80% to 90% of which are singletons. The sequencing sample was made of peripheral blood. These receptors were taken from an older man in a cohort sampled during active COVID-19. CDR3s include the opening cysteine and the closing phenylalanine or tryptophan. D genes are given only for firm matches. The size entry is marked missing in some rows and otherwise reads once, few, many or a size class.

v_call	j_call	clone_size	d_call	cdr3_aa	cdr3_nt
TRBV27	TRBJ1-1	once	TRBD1	CASRPKPGQMNTEAFF	TGTGCCAGCAGACCAAAGCCGGGACAGATGAACACTGAAGCTTTCTTT
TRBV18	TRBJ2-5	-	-	CASSRGVGETQYF	TGTGCCAGCTCACGGGGAGTGGGAGAGACCCAGTACTTC
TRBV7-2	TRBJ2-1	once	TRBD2	CASSPGLASSYNEQFF	TGTGCCAGCAGCCCGGGACTAGCAAGCTCCTACAATGAGCAGTTCTTC
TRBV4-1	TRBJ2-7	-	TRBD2	CASSQRGGGGAWYEQYF	TGCGCCAGCAGCCAAAGAGGTGGCGGGGGGGCGTGGTACGAGCAGTACTTC
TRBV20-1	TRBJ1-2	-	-	CSAASGGYTF	TGCAGTGCCGCATCAGGAGGCTACACCTTC
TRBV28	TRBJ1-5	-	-	CASSSTGTRTSQPQHF	TGTGCCAGCAGTTCGACCGGGACAAGGACCAGTCAGCCCCAGCATTTT
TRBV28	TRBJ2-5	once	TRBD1	CASSFHRQGNIETQYF	TGTGCCAGCAGTTTCCACAGACAGGGGAACATAGAGACCCAGTACTTC
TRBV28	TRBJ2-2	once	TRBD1	CASRHGQGGTGELFF	TGTGCCAGCAGGCATGGACAGGGAGGTACCGGGGAGCTGTTTTTT
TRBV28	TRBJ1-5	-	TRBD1	CASSFRVGQGYQPQHF	TGTGCCAGCAGTTTTAGGGTAGGACAGGGATATCAGCCCCAGCATTTT
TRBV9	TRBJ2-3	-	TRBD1	CASSTRQGAVDTQYF	TGTGCCAGCAGCACCAGACAGGGGGCAGTGGATACGCAGTATTTT
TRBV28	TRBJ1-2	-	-	CASSLKGWANYGYTF	TGTGCCAGCAGTTTGAAGGGGTGGGCTAACTATGGCTACACCTTC
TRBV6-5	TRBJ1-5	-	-	CASSSKYQGPQPQHF	TGTGCCAGCAGTTCCAAATATCAGGGGCCTCAGCCCCAGCATTTT
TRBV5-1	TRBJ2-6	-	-	CASSGQPPSGANVLTF	TGCGCCAGCAGCGGACAGCCGCCCTCTGGGGCCAACGTCCTGACTTTC
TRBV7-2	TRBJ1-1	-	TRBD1	CASSLDRGGAFF	TGTGCCAGCAGCTTAGACAGGGGGGGAGCTTTCTTT
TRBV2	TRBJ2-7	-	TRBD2	CASRAGLAGVVQYF	TGTGCCAGCAGGGCGGGACTAGCGGGGGTTGTGCAGTACTTC
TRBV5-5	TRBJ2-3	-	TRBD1	CASSIRTGGDTQYF	TGTGCCAGCAGCATCAGGACAGGGGGAGATACGCAGTATTTT
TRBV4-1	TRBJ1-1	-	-	CASSQEAGMNTEAFF	TGCGCCAGCAGCCAAGAAGCGGGCATGAACACTGAAGCTTTCTTT
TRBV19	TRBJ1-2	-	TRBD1	CASSGTGVYGYTF	TGTGCCAGTAGCGGAACAGGGGTCTATGGCTACACCTTC
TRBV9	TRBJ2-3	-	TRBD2	CASSAAVERGGTDTQYF	TGTGCCAGCAGCGCAGCCGTGGAGCGGGGAGGCACAGATACGCAGTATTTT
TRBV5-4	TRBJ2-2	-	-	CASSFGGPSTGTGELFF	TGTGCCAGCAGCTTTGGAGGGCCATCAACGGGGACCGGGGAGCTGTTTTTT
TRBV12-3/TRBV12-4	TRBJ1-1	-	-	CASSDLDGSEAFF	TGTGCCAGCAGTGATCTTGACGGGTCTGAAGCTTTCTTT
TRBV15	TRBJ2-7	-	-	CATSRAFYEQYF	TGTGCCACCAGCAGAGCTTTCTACGAGCAGTACTTC
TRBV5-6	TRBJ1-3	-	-	CASSFQGINTIYF	TGTGCCAGCAGCTTCCAGGGTATAAACACCATATATTTT
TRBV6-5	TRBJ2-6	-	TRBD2	CASSVAGGPRVLTF	TGTGCCAGCTCTGTAGCGGGGGGGCCTCGCGTCCTGACTTTC
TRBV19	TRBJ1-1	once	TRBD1	CASPTGTGEWHEAFF	TGTGCCAGTCCCACCGGGACAGGAGAGTGGCATGAAGCTTTCTTT
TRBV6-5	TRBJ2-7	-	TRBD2	CASKMSGGDPYEQYF	TGTGCCAGCAAAATGTCGGGGGGGGACCCCTACGAGCAGTACTTC
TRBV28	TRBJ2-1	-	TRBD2	CGTSGGEWYNEQFF	TGTGGGACTAGCGGGGGGGAGTGGTACAATGAGCAGTTCTTC
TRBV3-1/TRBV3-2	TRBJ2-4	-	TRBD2	CASSPSGGAKNIQYF	TGTGCCAGCAGCCCATCCGGGGGGGCCAAAAACATTCAGTACTTC
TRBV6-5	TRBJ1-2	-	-	CAILRAGHYGYTF	TGTGCCATCCTACGGGCGGGGCACTATGGCTACACCTTC
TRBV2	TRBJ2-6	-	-	CARGTLSGANVLTF	TGTGCCAGGGGCACCCTCTCCGGGGCCAACGTCCTGACTTTC
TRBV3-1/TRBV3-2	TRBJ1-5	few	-	CASSPWYERQPQHF	TGTGCCAGCAGCCCGTGGTACGAGAGACAGCCCCAGCATTTT
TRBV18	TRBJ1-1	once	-	CASSPQANTEAFF	TGTGCCAGCTCGCCGCAGGCGAACACTGAAGCTTTCTTT
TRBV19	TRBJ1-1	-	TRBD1	CASSHGQGLNTEAFF	TGTGCCAGTAGCCATGGACAGGGATTGAACACTGAAGCTTTCTTT
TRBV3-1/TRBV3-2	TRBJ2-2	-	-	CASSQPGLGGELFF	TGTGCCAGCAGCCAGCCAGGACTGGGGGGGGAGCTGTTTTTT
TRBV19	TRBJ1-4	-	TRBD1	CASSIGRQGGEKLFF	TGTGCCAGTAGTATTGGGCGACAGGGGGGTGAAAAACTGTTTTTT
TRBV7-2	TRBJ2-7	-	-	CASSLRRGITYEQYF	TGTGCCAGCAGCTTACGTCGGGGGATTACCTACGAGCAGTACTTC
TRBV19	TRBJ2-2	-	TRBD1	CASRETGMRELFF	TGTGCCAGTAGAGAGACAGGGATGCGGGAGCTGTTTTTT
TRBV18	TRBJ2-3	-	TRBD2	CASLAGGPTDTQYF	TGTGCCAGCTTAGCGGGGGGGCCGACAGATACGCAGTATTTT
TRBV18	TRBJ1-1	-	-	CASSPWSDEAFF	TGTGCCAGCTCACCATGGTCAGATGAAGCTTTCTTT
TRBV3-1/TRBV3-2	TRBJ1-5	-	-	CASSQYPNQPQHF	TGTGCCAGCAGCCAATATCCGAATCAGCCCCAGCATTTT
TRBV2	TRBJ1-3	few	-	CASKLDYSGNTIYF	TGTGCCAGCAAATTGGACTACTCTGGAAACACCATATATTTT
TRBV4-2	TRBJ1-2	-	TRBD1	CASSQEGTGPFGYTF	TGTGCCAGCAGCCAAGAAGGGACAGGCCCTTTTGGCTACACCTTC
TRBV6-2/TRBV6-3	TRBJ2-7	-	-	CASSALEDFSYEQYF	TGTGCCAGCAGCGCCTTAGAGGATTTCTCCTACGAGCAGTACTTC
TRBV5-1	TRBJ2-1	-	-	CASSLSGFSYNEQFF	TGCGCCAGCAGCTTATCAGGTTTCTCCTACAATGAGCAGTTCTTC
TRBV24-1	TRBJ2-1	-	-	CATSAGGPYNEQFF	TGTGCCACCAGTGCAGGGGGGCCCTACAATGAGCAGTTCTTC
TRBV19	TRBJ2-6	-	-	CASTVTGANVLTF	TGTGCCAGTACCGTTACTGGGGCCAACGTCCTGACTTTC
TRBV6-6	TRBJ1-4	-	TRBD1	CASTLGGQENEKLFF	TGTGCCAGCACCCTTGGCGGACAGGAAAATGAAAAACTGTTTTTT
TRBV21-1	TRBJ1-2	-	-	CASSIRTGLNYGYTF	TGTGCCAGCAGCATCCGGACAGGGCTTAACTATGGCTACACCTTC
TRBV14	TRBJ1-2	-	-	CASSRPFIQGNYGYTF	TGTGCCAGCAGTAGACCGTTCATTCAGGGTAACTATGGCTACACCTTC
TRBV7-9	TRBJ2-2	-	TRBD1	CASSLGWDSGTGELFF	TGTGCCAGCAGTCTCGGCTGGGACAGCGGCACCGGGGAGCTGTTTTTT
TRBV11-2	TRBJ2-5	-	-	CASSFGREPTQYF	TGTGCCAGCAGCTTTGGGCGGGAACCGACCCAGTACTTC
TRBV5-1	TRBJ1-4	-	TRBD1	CASSGGQGADEKLFF	TGCGCCAGCAGCGGTGGACAGGGGGCGGATGAAAAACTGTTTTTT
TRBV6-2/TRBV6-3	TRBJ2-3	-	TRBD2	CASSYPLAGATDTQYF	TGTGCCAGCAGTTACCCGCTAGCGGGGGCCACAGATACGCAGTATTTT
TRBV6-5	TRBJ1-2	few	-	CASSYLPGGAPYGYTF	TGTGCCAGCAGTTACTTGCCGGGAGGGGCGCCCTATGGCTACACCTTC